This T cell receptor beta chain was recovered during a study of CD8+CD57+ T cells in acquired aplastic anemia. Whole-study context: Average DNA yield from sorted CD4+ and CD8+ cells was roughly 3 ug.

All sequencing subjects had displayed CD8+CD57+ cell expansion on flow cytometry. The diagnosis in all patients was severe acquired aplastic anemia. Per the germline V gene, CDR1 is SEHNR and CDR2 is FQNEAQ (reference sequence). The CDR3 contains 16 residues. Trimming took 6 bases from V and 8 from J; bases not matched to a gene: 13. The TCR beta profiling, which covered VDJ combination and CDR3 sequence, was carried out using genomic DNA as the template. A single record per CDR3 protein comes from TCRdb applying MiXCR to the reads. Of approximately 250,000 distinct CDR3 sequences listed, 82% are singletons.

Input material: sorted CD4+, CD8+, or CD8+CD57+ T cells (not recorded which) from PBMCs. The chain couples TRBV7-9 to TRBJ2-1, with 10 bases that match TRBD2. The TCR was taken from a human donor with aplastic anemia. The CDR3 DNA is TGTGCCAGCAGTTTTCAAGGGAGCGGGGGGGGGGATGAGCAGTTCTTC. Amino acid sequence: CASSFQGSGGGDEQFF. Looking up the rest from reference TRBV7-9 and TRBJ2-1 gives the full variable domain: DTGVSQNPRHKITKRGQNVTFRCDPISEHNRLYWYRQTLGQGPEFLTYFQNEAQLEKSRLLSDRFSAERPKGSFSTLEIQRTEQGDSAMYLCASSFQGSGGGDEQFFGPGTRLTVL.